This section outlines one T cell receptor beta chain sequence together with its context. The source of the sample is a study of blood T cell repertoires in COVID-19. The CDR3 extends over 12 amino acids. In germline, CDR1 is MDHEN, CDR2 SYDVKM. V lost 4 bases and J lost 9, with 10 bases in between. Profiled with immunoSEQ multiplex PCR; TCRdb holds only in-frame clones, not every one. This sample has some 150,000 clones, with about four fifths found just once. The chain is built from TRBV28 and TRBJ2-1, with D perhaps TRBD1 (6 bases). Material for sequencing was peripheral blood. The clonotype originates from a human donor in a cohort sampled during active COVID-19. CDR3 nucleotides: TGTGCCAGCAGTTCACAGGGCAGTGAGCAGTTCTTC. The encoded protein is CASSSQGSEQFF.